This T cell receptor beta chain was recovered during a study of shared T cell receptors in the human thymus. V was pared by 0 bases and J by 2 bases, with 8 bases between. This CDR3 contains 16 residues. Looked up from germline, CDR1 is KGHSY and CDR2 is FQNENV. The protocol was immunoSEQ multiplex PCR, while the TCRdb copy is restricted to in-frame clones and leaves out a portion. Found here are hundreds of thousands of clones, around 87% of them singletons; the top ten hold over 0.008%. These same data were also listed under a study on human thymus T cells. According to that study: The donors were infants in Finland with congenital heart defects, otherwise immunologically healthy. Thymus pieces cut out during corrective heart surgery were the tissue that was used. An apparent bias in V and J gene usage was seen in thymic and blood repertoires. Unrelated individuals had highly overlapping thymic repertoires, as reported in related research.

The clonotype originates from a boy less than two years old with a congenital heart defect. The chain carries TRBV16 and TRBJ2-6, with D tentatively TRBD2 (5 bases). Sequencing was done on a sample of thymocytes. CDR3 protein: CASSQSVGAGANVLTF. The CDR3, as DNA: TGTGCCAGCAGCCAATCAGTCGGGGCTGGGGCCAACGTCCTGACTTTC.